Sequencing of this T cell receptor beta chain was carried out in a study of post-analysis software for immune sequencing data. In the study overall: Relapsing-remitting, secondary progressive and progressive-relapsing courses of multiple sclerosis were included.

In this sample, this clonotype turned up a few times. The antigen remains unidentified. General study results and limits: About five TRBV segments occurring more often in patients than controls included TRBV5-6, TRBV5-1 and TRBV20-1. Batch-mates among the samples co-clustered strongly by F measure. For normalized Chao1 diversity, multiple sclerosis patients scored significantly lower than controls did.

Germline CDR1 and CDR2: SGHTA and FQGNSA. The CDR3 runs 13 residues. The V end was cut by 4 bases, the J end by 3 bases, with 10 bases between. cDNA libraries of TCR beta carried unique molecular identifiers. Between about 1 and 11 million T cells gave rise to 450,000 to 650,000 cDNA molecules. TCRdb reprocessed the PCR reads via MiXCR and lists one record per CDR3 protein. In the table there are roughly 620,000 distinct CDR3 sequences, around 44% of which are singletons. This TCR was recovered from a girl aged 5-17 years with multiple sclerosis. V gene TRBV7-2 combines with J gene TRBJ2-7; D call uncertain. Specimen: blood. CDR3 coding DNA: TGTGCCAGCAGCTCTATGGGTTACTACGAGCAGTACTTC. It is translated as CASSSMGYYEQYF.